Presented here are 5 T cell receptor beta chains from one specimen sequenced in a study of T cell changes during pregnancy in multiple sclerosis. Clones were read by immunoSEQ multiplex PCR, and TCRdb kept only the in-frame ones, dropping some. Among roughly 50,000 clones listed, 92% were seen once. Specimen: CD4+ T cells from peripheral blood mononuclear cells, collected in the third trimester of pregnancy. The receptors stem from a female donor with multiple sclerosis, enrolled in a pregnancy study.

This clone has just one count. The gene calls are TRBV5-4 and TRBJ1-4; no clear D. Germline V gene sequence: CDR1 SGHNT, CDR2 YYREEE (reference sequence). This CDR3 comprises 15 residues. The ends were cut back, 4 bases at V and 0 bases at J, with 10 bases in the middle. The chain's CDR3 is CASSRTPATNEKLFF. CDR3 coding DNA: TGTGCCAGCAGCCGTACTCCGGCAACTAATGAAAAACTGTTTTTT.

CDR3 sequence: CASSDLPGVGTEAFF. CDR3 nucleotide sequence: TGCGCCAGCAGTGACCTGCCAGGGGTTGGCACTGAAGCTTTCTTT. The V call is TRBV5-1, the J call TRBJ1-1; D might be TRBD1 (6 bases). Looked up from germline, CDR1 is SGHRS and CDR2 is YFSETQ. Between the trimmed V and J ends, which lost 5 bases and 4 bases, there was a span of 18 bases. This CDR3 has 15 amino acids.

This rearrangement joins TRBV4-1 to TRBJ2-2; TRBD1 matches at 7 bases. CDR3 length: 15 amino acids. The V segment lost 5 bases and the J segment 0 bases; nucleotides outside the gene matches: 3. Germline V gene data show CDR1 as MGHRA and CDR2 as YSYEKL. CDR3 nucleotides: TGCGCCAGCAGCTCCGGGACAGCGAACACCGGGGAGCTGTTTTTT. Translated: CASSSGTANTGELFF.

V and J are TRBV10-3 and TRBJ2-1, with TRBD1 identical over 7 bases. Germline-derived CDR1 and CDR2 are ENHRY and SYGVKD. The CDR3 extends over 13 amino acids. J was trimmed by 4 bases and V by 6 bases; bases with no gene match: 3. The DNA for the CDR3 is TGTGCCATCAGACGGGACAGTTACAATGAGCAGTTCTTC. Protein product: CAIRRDSYNEQFF.

The chain links TRBV9 to TRBJ2-5; unclear D gene. Per germline, CDR1 SGDLS and CDR2 YYNGEE. The CDR3 runs to 15 residues. V lost 4 bases and J lost 5, with 18 bases in between. This CDR3 is CASSMTLSSSETQYF. CDR3 in DNA: TGTGCCAGCAGCATGACACTTTCATCCTCGGAGACCCAGTACTTC.